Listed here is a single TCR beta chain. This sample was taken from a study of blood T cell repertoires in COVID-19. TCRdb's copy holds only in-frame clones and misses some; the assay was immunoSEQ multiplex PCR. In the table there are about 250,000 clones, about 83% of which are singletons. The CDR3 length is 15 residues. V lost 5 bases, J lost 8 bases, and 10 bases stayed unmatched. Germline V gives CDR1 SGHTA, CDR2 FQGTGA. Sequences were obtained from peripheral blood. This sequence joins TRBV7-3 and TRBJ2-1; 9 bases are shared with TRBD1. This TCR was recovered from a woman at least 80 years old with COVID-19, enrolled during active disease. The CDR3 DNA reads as TGTGCCAGCAGCCGACGGGACAGGGTACGGGATGAGCAGTTCTTC. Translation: CASSRRDRVRDEQFF.